This is a list of T cell receptor beta chains from one sample in a study of T cell clones after liver transplantation. These receptors lack a known antigen. The table came from immunoSEQ multiplex PCR; TCRdb's copy has only in-frame clones and leaves some out. The repertoire includes approximately 2,100 clones, about 20% of them detected once, and around a sixth sits in the top ten. Sequencing was carried out using CD8+ T cells from cultured PBMCs. The receptors here all came from a human patient who received a liver transplant. The T cells may come from the graft donor. The CDR3 runs from the conserved cysteine through the conserved F or W. Each record gives: J gene, V gene, CDR3 protein.

TRBJ2-1,TRBV19,CASSIVTGGEQFF
TRBJ1-5,TRBV2,CASSRGGNQPQHF
TRBJ1-5,TRBV28,CASSLWQGGQPQHF
TRBJ2-7,TRBV9,CASSVVILVFCEQYF
TRBJ2-7,TRBV7-2,CASSRDYSYEQYF
TRBJ2-3,TRBV28,CASSGISDTQYF
TRBJ2-3,TRBV27,CASYTSGGRGTDTQYF
TRBJ2-1,TRBV5-1,CASSPRDRMNYNDQFF
TRBJ1-2,TRBV28,CASSLFPAHGYTF
TRBJ2-7,TRBV19,CASSMVTGAYEHYF
TRBJ2-7,TRBV28,CASSADRGLLYEQYF
TRBJ2-1,TRBV27,CASRLGSNEQFF
TRBJ2-3,TRBV9,CASSQEWPLDTQYF
TRBJ1-6,TRBV28,CASSPNRVFNSPLHF
TRBJ2-2,TRBV30,CAWSVGDYSGELFF
TRBJ2-6,TRBV11-2,CACGGGQFISGANVLTF
TRBJ2-1,TRBV6-1,CASRSGTSMNEQFF
TRBJ2-6,TRBV2,CASSEGARQNPNVLTF
TRBJ2-6,TRBV23-1,CASSWRVQSRANVLTF
TRBJ1-2,TRBV5-7,CASSLTAGEGGPYGYTF
NA,TRBV6-5,CASSNSGRPYEQYF
TRBJ2-7,TRBV27,CASSPGADTGYEQYF
TRBJ1-1,TRBV6-6,CASSTGPERVTEAFF
TRBJ2-1,TRBV27,CASSYGSSSYNEQFF
TRBJ1-1,TRBV11-1,CASSLATLGGAEAFF
TRBJ1-5,TRBV21-1,CASSGLVATWHHQPQHF
TRBJ1-5,TRBV15,CATSLGTDGEQPQHF